This TCR beta chain was identified in a study of T-cell memory formation after mild COVID-19. Overall study: TCR clustering was largely donor specific.

This clonotype turned up a few times. Its matching antigen is unknown. Germline V gives CDR1 DFQATT, CDR2 SNEGSKA (reference sequence). CDR3 length: 12 amino acids. The V gene lost 3 bases and the J gene lost 4 bases, with 7 bases spanning the gap. The 5'RACE method, run with constant-segment primers, produced TCR alpha and TCR beta cDNA libraries (carrying sample barcodes and UMIs). TCRdb independently ran MiXCR on the 5' RACE reads; one entry per CDR3 protein. Of roughly 89,000 distinct CDR3 sequences listed, about 16% are singletons. Study-level results: Mostly located in CM and EM were contracting CD4+ clones, with contracting CD8+ clones located in EMRA.

The receptor was derived from a man between 18 and 35 years old who had mild COVID-19 (a few samples of this study predate the infection). Cell type and time point are not known. Sequenced material: PBMCs or a T cell subset sorted from them (not recorded which). This rearrangement joins TRBV20-1 to TRBJ1-5, with unresolved D. The CDR3 DNA follows: TGCAGTGCTAGCCTTAGAAATCAGCCCCAGCATTTT. This codes for CSASLRNQPQHF.